The 28 T cell receptor beta chains in this list originate from one sample, sequenced in a study of identical twins. TCRdb independently ran MiXCR on the 5' RACE reads; one entry per CDR3 protein. The table shows about 700,000 distinct CDR3 sequences, with over 8.5% occurring only once. These data were also filed under a second study, of yellow fever vaccine responses in identical twins.

The sequencing sample was made of PBMCs. These receptors were taken from a woman between 18 and 29 years old in good health.

At least ten counts were recorded for this clonotype. In nucleotides, the CDR3 is TGTGCCAGCAGTTTATTAGGGACAGGGATCTACAATGAGCAGTTCTTC. Encoded protein: CASSLLGTGIYNEQFF. The chain is built from TRBV27 and TRBJ2-1; 9 bases match TRBD1. CDR1 MNHEY and CDR2 SMNVEV come from the germline V gene (reference sequence). The CDR3 sequence is 16 residues long. Unmatched junction bases numbered 4, after V lost 1 base and J lost 3 bases.

This clonotype was observed at least ten times. This CDR3 reads CASSYPGGANTEAFF. The CDR3 coding sequence is TGTGCCAGCAGTTACCCCGGGGGCGCGAACACTGAAGCTTTCTTT. The chain carries TRBV6-5 and TRBJ1-1, with a possible D match to TRBD1 (6 bases). This CDR3 region has 15 residues. CDR1 is MNHEY and CDR2 is SVGAGI in the germline V gene. The V end lost 2 bases, the J end lost 1 base, and 11 bases lay between the germline ends.

The table lists this clonotype with a few counts. The J gene is TRBJ2-1, the V gene TRBV7-9; D gene ambiguous. The CDR3 is 17 residues long. V was cut by 0 bases and J by 0 bases, with 12 bases left in between. CDR1 and CDR2 (germline): SEHNR, FQNEAQ (reference sequence). The CDR3 DNA reads TGTGCCAGCAGCTTAGCTCTTATGGATATCTCCTACAATGAGCAGTTCTTC. It specifies CASSLALMDISYNEQFF.

The rearrangement uses TRBV9 and TRBJ2-1, with D uncertain. This CDR3 has 15 amino acids. Trimming removed 0 bases at V and 10 bases at J, with 17 bases between. Germline V gives CDR1 SGDLS, CDR2 YYNGEE. The CDR3 spells CASSVGGSLGSEQFF. DNA for the CDR3: TGTGCCAGCAGCGTAGGAGGTTCCCTTGGATCCGAGCAGTTCTTC. The full variable domain, its missing parts supplied by reference TRBV9 and TRBJ2-1, is DSGVTQTPKHLITATGQRVTLRCSPRSGDLSVYWYQQSLDQGLQFLIQYYNGEERAKGNILERFSAQQFPDLHSELNLSSLELGDSALYFCASSVGGSLGSEQFFGPGTRLTVL.

This clonotype was counted many times. The rearrangement links TRBV4-3 to TRBJ2-1; 11 bases are a match to TRBD2. Germline values: CDR1 LGHNA, CDR2 YSLEER. The CDR3 consists of 17 residues. Trimming took 4 bases from V and 6 from J; bases not matched to a gene: 11. CDR3 region: CASSLRGSGRGGNEQFF. CDR3 in DNA: TGCGCCAGCAGCCTTCGGGGTAGCGGGAGGGGTGGCAATGAGCAGTTCTTC.

This clonotype was counted ten times or more. V gene TRBV29-1 combines with J gene TRBJ2-5; weak D call: TRBD1 (6 bases). The CDR3 has 14 residues. V lost 1 base and J 5 bases, leaving 14 bases between the germline ends. In germline, CDR1 is SQVTM, CDR2 ANQGSEA. The CDR3, as DNA: TGCAGCGTTGAAGTCCGCTGGGGGCGGGAGACCCAGTACTTC. It translates to CSVEVRWGRETQYF.

This rearrangement joins TRBV5-1 to TRBJ2-4; unclear D gene. The CDR3 runs 14 residues. Germline V gene data show CDR1 as SGHRS and CDR2 as YFSETQ. V was shortened by 0 bases and J by 8 bases, with 12 bases between the two germline ends. The CDR3 region is CASSLDARGDIQYF. The CDR3 coding sequence is TGCGCCAGCAGCTTGGACGCCCGAGGCGACATTCAGTACTTC.

The CDR3 region has the DNA TGTGCCAGCAGCTCCCTCGACGGCAAAGAGACCCAGTACTTC. As protein: CASSSLDGKETQYF. The chain uses TRBV7-3 and TRBJ2-5; D is unclear. The V gene's germline CDR1 is SGHTA and CDR2 FQGTGA. The CDR3 runs 14 residues. Trimming took off 4 bases at V and 3 bases at J, with 12 bases between the two ends.

This clonotype was seen only a few times. J is TRBJ2-4 and V is TRBV14; 7 bases agree with TRBD1. Germline-derived CDR1 and CDR2 are SGHDN and FVKESK. The CDR3 is 14 residues long. The V gene end was trimmed by 5 bases and the J gene end by 8 bases; junction bases not matched to a gene: 9. Written as DNA, the CDR3 is TGTGCCAGCAGCGCAGACACAGGGGTTGACATTCAGTACTTC. Its translation is CASSADTGVDIQYF.

In this sample, this clonotype turned up many times. The V gene is TRBV9, the J gene TRBJ1-1; no definite D call. The CDR3 length is 15 residues. From germline, CDR1 is SGDLS and CDR2 YYNGEE. V lost 4 bases to trimming and J lost 7 bases, with 20 bases between them. CDR3 DNA sequence: TGTGCCAGCAGCCCCCCCTCACACCCTGGCATTGAAGCTTTCTTT. This translates into CASSPPSHPGIEAFF.

This clonotype was detected a few times. This chain connects TRBV5-1 to TRBJ2-2; 10 bases are shared with TRBD2. CDR1 is SGHRS and CDR2 is YFSETQ in the germline V gene. V gave up 0 bases and J gave up 6 bases; unmatched junction bases: 11. The CDR3 extends over 18 amino acids. This chain's CDR3 is CASSLGLTSGTRSGELFF. CDR3 sequence (DNA): TGCGCCAGCAGCTTGGGACTAACTAGCGGGACTCGATCCGGGGAGCTGTTTTTT. Combining the CDR3 with reference TRBV5-1 and TRBJ2-2 gives the whole variable domain KAGVTQTPRYLIKTRGQQVTLSCSPISGHRSVSWYQQTPGQGLQFLFEYFSETQRNKGNFPGRFSGRQFSNSRSEMNVSTLELGDSALYLCASSLGLTSGTRSGELFFGEGSRLTVL.

The chain links TRBV25-1 to TRBJ1-5, with 7 bases lining up with TRBD1. The V gene end was trimmed by 3 bases and the J gene end by 4 bases; junction bases not matched to a gene: 6. CDR1 and CDR2 from the germline V gene are MGHDK and SYGVNS. The CDR3 is made up of 15 amino acids. CDR3 sequence (DNA): TGTGCCAGCAGTGATGGGACAGTGAGGAATCAGCCCCAGCATTTT. Its protein is CASSDGTVRNQPQHF.

This clonotype was counted a few times. The chain carries TRBV4-3 and TRBJ2-1; a possible D gene is TRBD1 (6 bases). The CDR3 runs to 14 residues. Deletions cut 2 bases from V and 7 bases from J, with 12 bases between. Per germline, CDR1 LGHNA and CDR2 YSLEER. CDR3 in DNA: TGCGCCAGCAGCCAACAGGGGATCTTGAATGAGCAGTTCTTC. Translating gives CASSQQGILNEQFF.

This clonotype was seen more than once but under ten times. The J gene is TRBJ1-4, the V gene TRBV20-1, with D hard to call. This CDR3 has 13 amino acids. Germline V gene sequence: CDR1 DFQATT, CDR2 SNEGSKA (reference sequence). The germline V and J ends were trimmed by 6 bases and 10 bases, with 18 bases remaining between them. The DNA of the CDR3 is TGCAGTGCCACCGGGTCTTACACCGGAAAACTGTTTTTT. It yields the protein CSATGSYTGKLFF.

The chain has TRBV29-1 and TRBJ2-1, with D perhaps matching TRBD1 (5 bases). The CDR3 extends over 9 amino acids. Looked up from germline, CDR1 is SQVTM and CDR2 is ANQGSEA. Trimming took off 3 bases at V and 14 bases at J, with 8 bases between the two ends. CDR3 bases: TGCAGCGTTGAGGGGCTAGAGTTCTTC. Translation gives CSVEGLEFF.

The chain employs TRBV27 and TRBJ2-3, with D possibly TRBD1 on 5 matching bases. The ends were cut back, 6 bases at V and 4 bases at J, with 14 bases in the middle. The germline gives CDR1 MNHEY, CDR2 SMNVEV (reference sequence). The CDR3 totals 14 residues. This CDR3 reads CASSPFRVPDTQYF. The CDR3 DNA reads as TGTGCCAGCAGCCCTTTCAGGGTCCCAGATACGCAGTATTTT.

This clonotype has just a few counts. The V call is TRBV4-3, the J call TRBJ2-1; D assignment may be TRBD1 or TRBD2 (7 bases each). In germline, CDR1 is LGHNA, CDR2 YSLEER. The V end lost 4 bases, the J end lost 4 bases, and 14 bases lay between the germline ends. The CDR3 runs 15 residues. The CDR3, as DNA: TGCGCCAGCAGCCCCCAGGGGGGAGGGTACAATGAGCAGTTCTTC. Its protein product is CASSPQGGGYNEQFF.

The rearrangement uses TRBV27 and TRBJ2-3, with 11 positions matching TRBD2. The CDR3 is 19 amino acids. The V and J ends lost 3 bases and 2 bases, in that order; junction bases with no gene match: 13. The germline V gene encodes CDR1 MNHEY and CDR2 SMNVEV (reference sequence). CDR3 region: CASSFSLPTSGNPTDTQYF. The CDR3 DNA reads as TGTGCCAGCAGTTTTTCGCTACCGACTAGCGGGAATCCCACAGATACGCAGTATTTT.

This chain links TRBV9 with TRBJ1-1; D uncertain. The CDR3 is 15 amino acids. Deletions cut 1 base from V and 4 bases from J, with 14 bases between. Germline CDR1 reads SGDLS; CDR2 reads YYNGEE. CDR3 DNA: TGTGCCAGCAGCGTAACGGCAGACTTGGGCACTGAAGCTTTCTTT. The encoded protein is CASSVTADLGTEAFF.

The chain links TRBV3-1 to TRBJ2-4; no reliable D call. The CDR3 extends over 13 amino acids. Deletions cut 4 bases from V and 4 bases from J, with 8 bases between. From germline, CDR1 is LGHDT and CDR2 YNNKEL (reference sequence). CDR3: CASSPDWKNIQYF. The CDR3 DNA sequence: TGTGCCAGCAGCCCAGACTGGAAAAACATTCAGTACTTC.

The J gene is TRBJ2-7, the V gene TRBV6-2 or TRBV6-3; D possibly corresponds to TRBD1 (6 bases). Trimming cost V 6 bases and J 5 bases, with 17 bases left between them. Germline CDR1 and CDR2: MNHEY and SVGEGT. The CDR3 covers 14 residues. CDR3 protein: CASRQRQAPHEQYF. In DNA form, the CDR3 reads TGTGCCAGCAGACAACGACAGGCCCCCCACGAGCAGTACTTC.

A few counts support this clonotype. The rearrangement uses TRBV20-1 and TRBJ2-1, with a weak D call TRBD2 (6 bases). Germline V lookup: CDR1 DFQATT, CDR2 SNEGSKA (reference sequence). The ends were cut back, 1 base at V and 8 bases at J, with 15 bases in the middle. This CDR3 is built from 14 residues. The CDR3 here is CSARVLSGWDEQFF. The CDR3 coding sequence is TGCAGTGCTAGAGTATTGAGCGGGTGGGATGAGCAGTTCTTC.

This clonotype has just a few counts. This chain uses TRBV7-9 with TRBJ1-6; D not resolved. This CDR3 is built from 14 residues. The ends were cut back, 8 bases at V and 6 bases at J, with 14 bases in the middle. CDR1 is SEHNR, CDR2 FQNEAQ, per germline (reference sequence). The CDR3 sequence: CASPSDIPNSPLHF. CDR3 nucleotide sequence: TGTGCCAGCCCCTCTGACATTCCTAATTCACCCCTCCACTTT.

V gene TRBV20-1 combines with J gene TRBJ2-2; the D gene is possibly TRBD1 (6 bases). With 0 bases removed from V and 3 bases from J, the gap between germline ends came to 11 bases. Germline CDR1 is DFQATT and CDR2 is SNEGSKA (reference sequence). This CDR3 spans 15 amino acids. The CDR3 DNA follows: TGCAGTGCTAGAGATCTCGGACAGTACACCGGGGAGCTGTTTTTT. Translating it yields CSARDLGQYTGELFF.

J is TRBJ2-5 and V is TRBV5-1; D remains ambiguous. This CDR3 has 14 residues. CDR1 and CDR2 (germline): SGHRS, YFSETQ. Trimming removed 3 bases at V and 4 bases at J, with 13 bases between. The CDR3 DNA is TGCGCCAGCAGCTCCCGGCCTCAAGGAGAGACCCAGTACTTC. It is translated as CASSSRPQGETQYF. The full variable domain, in which reference TRBV5-1 and TRBJ2-5 provide the parts outside the CDR3, is KAGVTQTPRYLIKTRGQQVTLSCSPISGHRSVSWYQQTPGQGLQFLFEYFSETQRNKGNFPGRFSGRQFSNSRSEMNVSTLELGDSALYLCASSSRPQGETQYFGPGTRLLVL.

The chain links TRBV20-1 to TRBJ2-7; TRBD1 or TRBD2 may be the D gene (5 bases each). Germline V CDR1 and CDR2: DFQATT, SNEGSKA (reference sequence). The CDR3 has 18 amino acids. Between the trimmed V and J ends, which lost 3 bases and 3 bases, there was a span of 27 bases. CDR3 sequence reads: CSASAAALAGLRGYEQYF. The CDR3 DNA is TGCAGTGCTAGTGCCGCCGCCCTAGCTGGCCTGAGGGGCTACGAGCAGTACTTC.

This clonotype was detected a few times. The J gene is TRBJ1-2, the V gene TRBV20-1, with unresolved D. CDR3 length: 14 amino acids. The germline CDR1 and CDR2 sequences are DFQATT and SNEGSKA (reference sequence). V was cut by 6 bases and J by 2 bases, with 16 bases left in between. CDR3 sequence (DNA): TGCAGTGCCCGGGGAACGGGGTTAAACTATGGCTACACCTTC. Its protein is CSARGTGLNYGYTF.

This clonotype has a handful of counts. The CDR3 DNA reads as TGTGCCAGCAGCTTATTCTCAGGGGCCAACACCGGGGAGCTGTTTTTT. The encoded protein is CASSLFSGANTGELFF. V usage is TRBV11-2 and J usage is TRBJ2-2; maybe TRBD1 (6 bases). CDR1 and CDR2 from the germline V gene are SGHAT and FQNNGV. This CDR3 is built from 16 residues. With 2 bases removed from V and 2 bases from J, the gap between germline ends came to 12 bases.